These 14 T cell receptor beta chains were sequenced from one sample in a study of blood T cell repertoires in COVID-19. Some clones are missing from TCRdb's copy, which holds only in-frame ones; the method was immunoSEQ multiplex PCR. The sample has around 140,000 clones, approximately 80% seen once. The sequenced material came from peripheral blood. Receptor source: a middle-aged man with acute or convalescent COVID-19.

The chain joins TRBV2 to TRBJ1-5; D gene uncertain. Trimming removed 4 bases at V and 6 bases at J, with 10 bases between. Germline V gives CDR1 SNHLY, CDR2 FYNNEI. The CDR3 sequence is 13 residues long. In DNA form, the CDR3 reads TGTGCCAGCAGTGGTCGTGCTAGTCAGCCCCAGCATTTT. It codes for CASSGRASQPQHF.

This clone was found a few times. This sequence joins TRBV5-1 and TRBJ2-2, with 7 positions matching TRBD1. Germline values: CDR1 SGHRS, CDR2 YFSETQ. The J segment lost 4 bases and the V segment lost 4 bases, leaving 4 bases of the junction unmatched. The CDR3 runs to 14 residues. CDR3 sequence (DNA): TGCGCCAGCAGCAAACAGGGGTTCACCGGGGAGCTGTTTTTT. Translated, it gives CASSKQGFTGELFF.

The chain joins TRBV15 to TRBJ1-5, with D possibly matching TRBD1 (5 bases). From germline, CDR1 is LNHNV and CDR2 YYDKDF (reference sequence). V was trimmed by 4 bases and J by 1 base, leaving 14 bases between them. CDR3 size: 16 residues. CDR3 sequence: CATSTPAQGSNQPQHF. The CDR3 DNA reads TGTGCCACCAGCACGCCCGCTCAGGGAAGCAATCAGCCCCAGCATTTT.

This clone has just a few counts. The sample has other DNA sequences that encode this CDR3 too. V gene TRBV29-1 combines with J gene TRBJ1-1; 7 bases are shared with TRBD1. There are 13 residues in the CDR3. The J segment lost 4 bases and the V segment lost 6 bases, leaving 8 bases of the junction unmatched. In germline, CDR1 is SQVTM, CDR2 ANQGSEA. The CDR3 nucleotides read TGCAGCGTGCGGGGGGCAGGGGGCACTGAAGCTTTCTTT. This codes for CSVRGAGGTEAFF. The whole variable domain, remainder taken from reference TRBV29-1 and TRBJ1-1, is SAVISQKPSRDICQRGTSLTIQCQVDSQVTMMFWYRQQPGQSLTLIATANQGSEATYESGFVIDKFPISRPNLTFSTLTVSNMSPEDSSIYLCSVRGAGGTEAFFGQGTRLTVV.

The CDR3 protein is CASSLTGNSNQPQHF. The CDR3 DNA reads as TGTGCCAGCAGCTTGACAGGGAATAGCAATCAGCCCCAGCATTTT. The V call is TRBV6-5, the J call TRBJ1-5; 7 bases align to TRBD1. The CDR3 sequence is 15 residues long. CDR1 is MNHEY, CDR2 SVGAGI, per germline. V gave up 6 bases and J gave up 0 bases; unmatched junction bases: 5.

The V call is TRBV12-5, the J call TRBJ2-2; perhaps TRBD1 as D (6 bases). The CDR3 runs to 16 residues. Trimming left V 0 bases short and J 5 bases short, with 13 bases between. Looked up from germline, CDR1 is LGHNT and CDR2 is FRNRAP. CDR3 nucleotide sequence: TGTGCTAGTGGTTTGGTGGTAGGCAGGGGAACCGGGGAGCTGTTTTTT. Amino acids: CASGLVVGRGTGELFF.

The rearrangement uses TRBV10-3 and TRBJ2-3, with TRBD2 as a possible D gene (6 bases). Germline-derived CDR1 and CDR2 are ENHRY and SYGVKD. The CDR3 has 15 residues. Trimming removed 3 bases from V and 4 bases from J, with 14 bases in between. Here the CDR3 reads CAISDGGASADTQYF. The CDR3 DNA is TGTGCCATCAGTGATGGTGGGGCTAGCGCAGATACGCAGTATTTT.

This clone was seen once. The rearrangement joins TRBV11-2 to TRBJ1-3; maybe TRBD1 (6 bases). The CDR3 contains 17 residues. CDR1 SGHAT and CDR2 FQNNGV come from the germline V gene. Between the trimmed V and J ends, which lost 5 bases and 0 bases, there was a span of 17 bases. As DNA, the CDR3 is TGTGCCAGCAGCCGCGGGGGGGGCCGACGCTCTGGAAACACCATATATTTT. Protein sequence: CASSRGGGRRSGNTIYF.

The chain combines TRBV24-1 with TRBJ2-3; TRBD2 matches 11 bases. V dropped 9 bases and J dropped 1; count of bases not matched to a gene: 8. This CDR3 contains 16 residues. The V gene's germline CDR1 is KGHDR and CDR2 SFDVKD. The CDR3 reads CATGTSGLPGTDTQYF. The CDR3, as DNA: TGTGCCACCGGGACTAGCGGTCTCCCTGGCACAGATACGCAGTATTTT.

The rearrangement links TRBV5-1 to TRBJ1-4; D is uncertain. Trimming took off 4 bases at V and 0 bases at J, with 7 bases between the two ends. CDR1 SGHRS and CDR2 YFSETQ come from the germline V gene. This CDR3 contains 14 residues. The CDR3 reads CASSPLATNEKLFF. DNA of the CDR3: TGCGCCAGCAGCCCCCTTGCAACTAATGAAAAACTGTTTTTT.

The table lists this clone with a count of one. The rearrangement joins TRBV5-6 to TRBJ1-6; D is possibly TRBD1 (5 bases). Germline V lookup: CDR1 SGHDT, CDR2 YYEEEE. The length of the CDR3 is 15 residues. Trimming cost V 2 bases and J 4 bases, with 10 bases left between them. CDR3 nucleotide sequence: TGTGCCAGCAGCTTTAAAGGGGTATATAATTCACCCCTCCACTTT. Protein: CASSFKGVYNSPLHF.

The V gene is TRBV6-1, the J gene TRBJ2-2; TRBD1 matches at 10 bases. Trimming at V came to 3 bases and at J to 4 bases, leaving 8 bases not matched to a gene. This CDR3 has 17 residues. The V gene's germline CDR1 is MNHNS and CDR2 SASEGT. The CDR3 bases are TGTGCCAGCAGTGATACCGGGACAGGGGTCTCCACCGGGGAGCTGTTTTTT. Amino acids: CASSDTGTGVSTGELFF.

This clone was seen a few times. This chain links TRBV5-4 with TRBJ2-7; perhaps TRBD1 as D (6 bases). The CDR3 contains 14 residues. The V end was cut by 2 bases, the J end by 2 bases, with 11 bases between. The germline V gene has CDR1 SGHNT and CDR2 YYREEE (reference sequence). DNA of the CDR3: TGTGCCAGCAGCTTCCAGGGGCCGACCTACGAGCAGTACTTC. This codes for CASSFQGPTYEQYF. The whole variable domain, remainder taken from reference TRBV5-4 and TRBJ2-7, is ETGVTQSPTHLIKTRGQQVTLRCSSQSGHNTVSWYQQALGQGPQFIFQYYREEENGRGNFPPRFSGLQFPNYSSELNVNALELDDSALYLCASSFQGPTYEQYFGPGTRLTVT.

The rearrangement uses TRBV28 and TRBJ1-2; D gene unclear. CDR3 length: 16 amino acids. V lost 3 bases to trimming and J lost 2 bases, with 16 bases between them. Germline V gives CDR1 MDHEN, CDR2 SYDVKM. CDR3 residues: CASSFTFGFTNYGYTF. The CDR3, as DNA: TGTGCCAGCAGTTTTACTTTCGGGTTTACCAACTATGGCTACACCTTC.